These 27 T cell receptor beta chains originate from one sample sequenced in a study of blood T cell repertoires in COVID-19. The method was immunoSEQ multiplex PCR; TCRdb's version includes in-frame clones alone and lacks a portion of them. This table has hundreds of thousands of clones, more than 70% appearing once. Source material: peripheral blood. These receptors all come from a woman in her twenties or thirties with COVID-19, enrolled during active disease.

The chain joins TRBV10-1 to TRBJ2-7; the match to TRBD2 covers 7 bases. Looked up from germline, CDR1 is WNHNN and CDR2 is SYGVQD (reference sequence). The CDR3 is 16 amino acids. J lost 6 bases, V lost 3 bases, and 14 bases had no gene match. CDR3 nucleotide sequence: TGCGCCAGCAGTGAAATGGTAGGCGGGGGAGCTTTCGAGCAGTACTTC. Protein product: CASSEMVGGGAFEQYF.

The rearrangement links TRBV19 to TRBJ1-3; maybe TRBD1 (6 bases). CDR1 and CDR2 from the germline V gene are LNHDA and SQIVND (reference sequence). CDR3 size: 14 residues. V was shortened by 9 bases and J by 2 bases, with 14 bases between the two germline ends. The DNA for the CDR3 is TGTGCCAGCCACTCTTACAGGGCTGGAAACACCATATATTTT. Translation gives CASHSYRAGNTIYF.

The rearrangement uses TRBV5-4 and TRBJ2-5; weak D call: TRBD2 (6 bases). Germline CDR1 and CDR2: SGHNT and YYREEE (reference sequence). The CDR3 covers 16 residues. Trimming cost V 5 bases and J 0 bases, with 17 bases left between them. The CDR3 DNA follows: TGTGCCAGCAGATCCGAGTTAGCGGCGGACCAAGAGACCCAGTACTTC. Its translation: CASRSELAADQETQYF.

This clone was seen only a few times. The chain links TRBV14 to TRBJ2-1; D is perhaps TRBD2 (5 bases). Germline values: CDR1 SGHDN, CDR2 FVKESK. The germline V and J ends were trimmed by 8 bases and 7 bases, with 12 bases remaining between them. CDR3 length: 12 amino acids. CDR3 in amino acids: CASVDPGNEQFF. The CDR3 DNA reads as TGTGCCAGCGTAGACCCGGGGAATGAGCAGTTCTTC.

The chain recombines TRBV9 with TRBJ2-1; possibly TRBD1 for D (5 bases). The CDR3 has 13 residues. V dropped 2 bases and J dropped 9 bases, with 12 bases sitting between them. Germline CDR1 is SGDLS and CDR2 is YYNGEE. CDR3 protein: CASSVRDPSEQFF. Here the CDR3 DNA reads TGTGCCAGCAGCGTCAGGGATCCAAGTGAGCAGTTCTTC.

V gene TRBV24-1 combines with J gene TRBJ2-7; D gene ambiguous. In germline, CDR1 is KGHDR, CDR2 SFDVKD. The CDR3 is 15 amino acids. The CDR3 DNA follows: TGTGCGACCGCAGACATGGGTATTTACCACTACGAGCAGTACGTC. Residues: CATADMGIYHYEQYV.

The rearrangement links TRBV7-9 to TRBJ1-4; TRBD1 matches 8 bases. In germline, CDR1 is SEHNR, CDR2 FQNEAQ (reference sequence). With V trimmed by 5 bases and J by 8 bases, 7 bases remained unmatched. The CDR3 consists of 14 residues. The CDR3 protein is CASSDDRGNEKLFF. The CDR3 nucleotides are TGTGCCAGCAGCGACGACAGGGGCAACGAAAAACTGTTTTTT.

The chain employs TRBV11-2 and TRBJ2-7, with TRBD1 matching over 7 bases. In germline, CDR1 is SGHAT, CDR2 FQNNGV. V shed 1 base, J shed 7 bases, and the junction held 4 bases outside the gene matches. CDR3 length: 13 amino acids. The CDR3 loop reads CASSLGGQIEQYV. The DNA for the CDR3 is TGTGCCAGCAGCTTAGGGGGACAGATAGAGCAGTACGTC.

This rearrangement joins TRBV19 to TRBJ1-5; no clear D gene. Between the trimmed V and J ends, which lost 2 bases and 3 bases, there was a span of 8 bases. Per germline, CDR1 LNHDA and CDR2 SQIVND (reference sequence). This CDR3 comprises 14 residues. CDR3 nucleotides: TGTGCCAGTAGTATAAGAGCGATCAATCAGCCCCAGCATTTT. This encodes CASSIRAINQPQHF. Full variable domain (remainder filled in from reference TRBV19 and TRBJ1-5): DGGITQSPKYLFRKEGQNVTLSCEQNLNHDAMYWYRQDPGQGLRLIYYSQIVNDFQKGDIAEGYSVSREKKESFPLTVTSAQKNPTAFYLCASSIRAINQPQHFGDGTRLSIL.

This clone has more than one count but fewer than ten. The chain combines TRBV11-2 with TRBJ2-5; D unclear. The CDR3 totals 11 residues. V was cut by 7 bases and J by 8 bases, with 11 bases left in between. Per germline, CDR1 SGHAT and CDR2 FQNNGV. The DNA for the CDR3 is TGTGCCAGCATGGCAGCGCTAACCCAGTACTTC. It encodes CASMAALTQYF.

The rearrangement joins TRBV9 to TRBJ2-2; tentatively, D is TRBD2 (5 bases). CDR1 SGDLS and CDR2 YYNGEE come from the germline V gene. V shed 2 bases and J shed 4 bases, with 12 bases lying between them. CDR3 size: 15 residues. CDR3 nucleotide sequence: TGTGCCAGCAGCGTGGCGGGTGCTTTCACCGGGGAGCTGTTTTTT. Encoded protein: CASSVAGAFTGELFF.

The chain links TRBV5-1 to TRBJ2-1; 9 nucleotides agree with TRBD1. This CDR3 region has 16 residues. The trim removed 3 bases at V and 4 bases at J, leaving 8 bases unmatched. The germline gives CDR1 SGHRS, CDR2 YFSETQ. The CDR3 here is CASSSPGTGPYNEQFF. CDR3 in DNA: TGCGCCAGCAGCTCTCCCGGGACAGGGCCGTACAATGAGCAGTTCTTC.

This chain connects TRBV5-1 to TRBJ2-1; 8 bases map to TRBD2. Unmatched junction bases numbered 8, after V lost 5 bases and J lost 4 bases. The CDR3 is 15 amino acids. Germline assignment: CDR1 SGHRS and CDR2 YFSETQ. CDR3 sequence: CASRGAGGLYNEQFF. For the CDR3, the DNA is TGCGCCAGCAGAGGGGCGGGGGGATTATACAATGAGCAGTTCTTC.

The J gene is TRBJ2-7, the V gene TRBV6-5; tentatively, D is TRBD2 (6 bases). The germline gives CDR1 MNHEY, CDR2 SVGAGI. CDR3 length: 15 amino acids. V dropped 7 bases and J dropped 2 bases, with 18 bases sitting between them. This CDR3 is CASNSGWRDAYEQYF. Written as DNA, the CDR3 is TGTGCCAGCAACTCCGGGTGGAGGGATGCCTACGAGCAGTACTTC.

This clone has just a few counts. The chain uses TRBV6-5 and TRBJ2-3; D is perhaps TRBD2 (5 bases). The ends were cut back, 5 bases at V and 2 bases at J, with 14 bases in the middle. Germline V gene data show CDR1 as MNHEY and CDR2 as SVGAGI. The CDR3 is 15 residues long. The CDR3 DNA follows: TGTGCCAGCAGTCCCGGGATTTCACCCACAGATACGCAGTATTTT. Amino acids: CASSPGISPTDTQYF.

The chain recombines TRBV5-8 with TRBJ2-1; 8 positions match TRBD2. This CDR3 has 14 residues. Germline values: CDR1 SGHTS, CDR2 YDEGEE. Trimming at V came to 4 bases and at J to 2 bases, leaving 2 bases not matched to a gene. CDR3 nucleotides: TGTGCCAGCAGCAGCGGGAGACCCTACAATGAGCAGTTCTTC. Translated, it gives CASSSGRPYNEQFF.

The chain combines TRBV18 with TRBJ2-2; 7 positions match TRBD1. The junction had 10 bases not matched to a gene; V was cut back by 3 bases and J by 0 bases. The CDR3 totals 18 residues. Per the germline V gene, CDR1 is KGHSH and CDR2 is LQKENI. The CDR3 region is CASSPLGTALANTGELFF. DNA for the CDR3: TGTGCCAGCTCACCCCTCGGGACAGCACTCGCGAACACCGGGGAGCTGTTTTTT.

V usage is TRBV19 and J usage is TRBJ1-2; TRBD1 matches at 7 bases. V lost 4 bases to trimming and J lost 5 bases; unmatched junction nucleotides: 7. The CDR3 length is 14 residues. Germline CDR1 and CDR2: LNHDA and SQIVND (reference sequence). In nucleotides, the CDR3 is TGTGCCAGTAGTAGTTTACCAGGGGGTTATGGCTACACCTTC. As protein: CASSSLPGGYGYTF.

The V gene is TRBV6-6, the J gene TRBJ1-2; 8 positions agree with TRBD1. V gave up 6 bases and J gave up 2 bases; unmatched junction bases: 2. Looked up from germline, CDR1 is MNHNY and CDR2 is SVGAGI (reference sequence). CDR3 length equals 13 residues. In DNA form, the CDR3 reads TGTGCCAGCAGCCCAGGGGGCAACTATGGCTACACCTTC. Translated, it gives CASSPGGNYGYTF.

V gene TRBV5-1 combines with J gene TRBJ2-2, with D perhaps matching TRBD1 (5 bases). Trimming took 1 base from V and 6 from J, leaving 13 bases between them. This CDR3 is built from 15 residues. The germline gives CDR1 SGHRS, CDR2 YFSETQ. CDR3 nucleotides: TGCGCCAGCAGCTTGTCGAATGGGGCTCCCGGGGAGCTGTTTTTT. Protein product: CASSLSNGAPGELFF.

This chain connects TRBV7-2 to TRBJ1-3, with D hard to call. V dropped 3 bases and J dropped 3 bases, with 9 bases sitting between them. Germline V gene data show CDR1 as SGHTA and CDR2 as FQGNSA. CDR3 size: 14 residues. In DNA, the CDR3 is TGTGCCAGCAGCTTCCCCCACAATGGAAACACCATATATTTT. Protein sequence: CASSFPHNGNTIYF.

This sequence joins TRBV24-1 and TRBJ1-5; D is uncertain. Germline lookup yields CDR1 KGHDR and CDR2 SFDVKD. The CDR3 covers 14 residues. V lost 5 bases and J lost 3, with 10 bases in between. For the CDR3, the DNA is TGTGCCACCAGTGTTGGCCCGCTCAATCAGCCCCAGCATTTT. Residues: CATSVGPLNQPQHF.

Only a few counts were recorded for this clone. V and J are TRBV5-1 and TRBJ1-2; D may be TRBD1 (5 bases). V was shortened by 1 base and J by 6 bases, with 13 bases between the two germline ends. Germline V lookup: CDR1 SGHRS, CDR2 YFSETQ. This CDR3 is 14 amino acids long. The CDR3 DNA follows: TGCGCCAGCAGCTTGACCAGGGTGACTGATGGCTACACCTTC. This translates into CASSLTRVTDGYTF.

This chain links TRBV19 with TRBJ2-5, with 9 positions matching TRBD2. V gave up 5 bases and J gave up 2 bases; unmatched junction bases: 3. This CDR3 comprises 14 residues. Germline assignment: CDR1 LNHDA and CDR2 SQIVND (reference sequence). CDR3 DNA sequence: TGTGCCAGTAGTGTGCTAGCGGGGCAAGAGACCCAGTACTTC. Residues: CASSVLAGQETQYF.

This chain joins TRBV19 and TRBJ1-5; 9 bases are shared with TRBD1. The CDR3 totals 13 residues. CDR1 and CDR2 from the germline V gene are LNHDA and SQIVND (reference sequence). J lost 4 bases, V lost 10 bases, and 5 bases had no gene match. The CDR3 DNA is TGTGCCACCAGGGACAGGGAAAATCAGCCCCAGCATTTT. It specifies CATRDRENQPQHF.

V is TRBV4-3 and J is TRBJ1-6; D remains unclear. This CDR3 has 16 residues. Germline CDR1 is LGHNA and CDR2 is YSLEER. Trimming removed 9 bases from V and 5 bases from J, with 20 bases in between. CDR3 DNA: TGCGCCAGTACCCCCTCCCGGAGCGCCAATAATTCACCCCTCCACTTT. Protein product: CASTPSRSANNSPLHF.

The rearrangement joins TRBV7-8 to TRBJ2-2, with 9 bases identical to TRBD2. The CDR3 sequence is 16 residues long. V shed 2 bases, J shed 0 bases, and the junction held 1 base outside the gene matches. The V gene's germline CDR1 is SGHVS and CDR2 FQNEAQ. The CDR3 loop reads CASSLIAGANTGELFF. In nucleotides, the CDR3 is TGTGCCAGCAGCTTAATAGCGGGGGCGAACACCGGGGAGCTGTTTTTT.